This TCR beta chain came from a study of cytotoxic CD8 clonotypes in ibrutinib-treated CLL. Study information: Samples showed on average roughly 250,000 productive templates and roughly 90,000 productive rearrangements.

The CDR3 has 16 amino acids. The V gene lost 2 bases and the J gene lost 4 bases, with 18 bases spanning the gap. Per germline, CDR1 MNHNS and CDR2 SASEGT. Here immunoSEQ multiplex PCR was the method, and the copy in TCRdb shows in-frame clones only, minus some. The table includes just over 200,000 clones, more than 70% detected once. The sample here was PBMCs, taken after 12 months of ibrutinib treatment. This TCR came from a human donor with chronic lymphocytic leukemia. V is TRBV6-1 and J is TRBJ2-7, with D possibly TRBD2 on 5 matching bases. In DNA, the CDR3 is TGTGCCAGCAGTGAATACCCCCAGGAGGTCCCGTACGAGCAGTACTTC. This sequence encodes CASSEYPQEVPYEQYF.